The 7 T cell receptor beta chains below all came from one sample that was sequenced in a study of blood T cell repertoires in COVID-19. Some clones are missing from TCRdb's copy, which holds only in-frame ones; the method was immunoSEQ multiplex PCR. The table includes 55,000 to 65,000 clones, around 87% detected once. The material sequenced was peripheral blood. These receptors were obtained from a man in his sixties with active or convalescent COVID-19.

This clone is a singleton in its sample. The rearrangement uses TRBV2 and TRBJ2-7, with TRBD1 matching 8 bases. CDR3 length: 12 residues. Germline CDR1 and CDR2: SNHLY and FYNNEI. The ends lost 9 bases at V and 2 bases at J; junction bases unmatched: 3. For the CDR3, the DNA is TGTGCCAGGGGGGACAGGACCTACGAGCAGTACTTC. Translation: CARGDRTYEQYF.

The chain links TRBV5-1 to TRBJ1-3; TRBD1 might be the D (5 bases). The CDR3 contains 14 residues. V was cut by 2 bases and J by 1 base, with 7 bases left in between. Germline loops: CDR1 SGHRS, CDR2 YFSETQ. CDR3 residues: CASSLGTSGNTIYF. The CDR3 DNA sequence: TGCGCCAGCAGCTTAGGGACTTCTGGAAACACCATATATTTT.

This chain's CDR3 is CASSQGGGPQHF. The CDR3, as DNA: TGTGCCAGCAGCCAAGGGGGGGGGCCCCAGCATTTT. The V and J genes are TRBV3-1 (or the pseudogene TRBV3-2) and TRBJ1-5; D might be TRBD1 (5 bases). The CDR3 loop spans 12 amino acids. Germline V gene lookup returns CDR1 LGHDT and CDR2 YNNKEL (reference sequence). Trimming pared 1 base from V and 9 bases from J, leaving 7 bases between.

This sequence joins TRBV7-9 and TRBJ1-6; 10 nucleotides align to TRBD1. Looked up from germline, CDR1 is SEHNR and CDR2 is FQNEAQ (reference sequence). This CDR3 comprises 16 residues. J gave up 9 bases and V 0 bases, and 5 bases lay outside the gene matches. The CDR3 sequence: CASSLAAGTGASPLHF. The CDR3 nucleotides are TGTGCCAGCAGCTTAGCGGCGGGGACAGGGGCTTCACCCCTCCACTTT.

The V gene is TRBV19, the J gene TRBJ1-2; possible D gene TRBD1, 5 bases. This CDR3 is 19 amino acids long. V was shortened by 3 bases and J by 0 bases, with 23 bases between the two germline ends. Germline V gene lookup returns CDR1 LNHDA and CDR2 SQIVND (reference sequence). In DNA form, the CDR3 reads TGTGCCAGTAGTATCCCGGGACTGGACGGACCCGGGTCTAACTATGGCTACACCTTC. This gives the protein CASSIPGLDGPGSNYGYTF.

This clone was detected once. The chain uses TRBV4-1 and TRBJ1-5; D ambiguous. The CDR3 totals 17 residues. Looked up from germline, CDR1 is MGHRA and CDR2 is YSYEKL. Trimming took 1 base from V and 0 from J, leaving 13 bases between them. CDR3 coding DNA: TGCGCCAGCAGCCAAGGGTCGAGAGGGCTTAGCAATCAGCCCCAGCATTTT. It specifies CASSQGSRGLSNQPQHF.

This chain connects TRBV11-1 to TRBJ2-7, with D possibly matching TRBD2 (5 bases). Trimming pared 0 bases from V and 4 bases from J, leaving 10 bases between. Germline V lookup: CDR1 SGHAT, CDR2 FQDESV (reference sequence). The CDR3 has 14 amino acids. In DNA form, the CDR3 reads TGTGCCAGCAGCTTAGCGGGCGGAGGTTACGAGCAGTACTTC. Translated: CASSLAGGGYEQYF.